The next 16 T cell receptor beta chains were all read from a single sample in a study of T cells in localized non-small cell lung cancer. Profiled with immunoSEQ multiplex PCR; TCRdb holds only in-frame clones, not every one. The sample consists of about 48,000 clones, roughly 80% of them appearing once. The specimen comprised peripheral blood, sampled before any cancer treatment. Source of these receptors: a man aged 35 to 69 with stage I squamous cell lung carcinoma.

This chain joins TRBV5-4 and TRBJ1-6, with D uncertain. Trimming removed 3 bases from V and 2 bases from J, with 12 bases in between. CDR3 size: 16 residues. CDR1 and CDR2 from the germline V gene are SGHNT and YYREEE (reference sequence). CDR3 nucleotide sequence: TGTGCCAGCAGCTCTGGGCAGAGTCCCTATAATTCACCCCTCCACTTT. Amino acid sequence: CASSSGQSPYNSPLHF.

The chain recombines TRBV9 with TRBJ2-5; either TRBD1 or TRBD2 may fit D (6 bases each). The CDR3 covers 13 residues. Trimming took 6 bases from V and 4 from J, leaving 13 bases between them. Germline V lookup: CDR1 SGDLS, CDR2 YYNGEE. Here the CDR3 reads CASNSGGAETQYF. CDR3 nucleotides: TGTGCCAGCAACTCCGGGGGCGCAGAGACCCAGTACTTC. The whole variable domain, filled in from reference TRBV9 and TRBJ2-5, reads DSGVTQTPKHLITATGQRVTLRCSPRSGDLSVYWYQQSLDQGLQFLIQYYNGEERAKGNILERFSAQQFPDLHSELNLSSLELGDSALYFCASNSGGAETQYFGPGTRLLVL.

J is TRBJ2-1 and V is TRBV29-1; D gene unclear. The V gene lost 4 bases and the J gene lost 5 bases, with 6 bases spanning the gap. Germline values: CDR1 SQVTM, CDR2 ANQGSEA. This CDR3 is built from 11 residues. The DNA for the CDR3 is TGCAGCGTTGCGGGCAACAATGAGCAGTTCTTC. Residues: CSVAGNNEQFF.

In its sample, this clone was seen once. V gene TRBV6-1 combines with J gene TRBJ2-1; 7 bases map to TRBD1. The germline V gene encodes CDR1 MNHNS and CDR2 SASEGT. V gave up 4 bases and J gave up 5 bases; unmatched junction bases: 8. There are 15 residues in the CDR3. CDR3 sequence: CASSATGAPNNEQFF. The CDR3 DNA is TGTGCCAGCAGTGCAACAGGGGCTCCGAACAATGAGCAGTTCTTC.

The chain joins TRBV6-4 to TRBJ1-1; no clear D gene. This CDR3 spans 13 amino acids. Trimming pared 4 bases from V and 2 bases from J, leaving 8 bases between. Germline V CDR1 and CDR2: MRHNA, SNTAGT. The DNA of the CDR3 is TGTGCCAGCAGTGTGAGGCCTAACACTGAAGCTTTCTTT. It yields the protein CASSVRPNTEAFF.

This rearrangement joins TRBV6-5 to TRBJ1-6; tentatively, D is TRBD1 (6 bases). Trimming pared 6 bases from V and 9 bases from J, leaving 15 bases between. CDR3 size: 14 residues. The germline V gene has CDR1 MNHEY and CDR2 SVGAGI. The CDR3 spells CASRPTGPSSPLHF. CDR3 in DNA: TGTGCCAGCAGACCAACAGGGCCTTCTTCACCCCTCCACTTT.

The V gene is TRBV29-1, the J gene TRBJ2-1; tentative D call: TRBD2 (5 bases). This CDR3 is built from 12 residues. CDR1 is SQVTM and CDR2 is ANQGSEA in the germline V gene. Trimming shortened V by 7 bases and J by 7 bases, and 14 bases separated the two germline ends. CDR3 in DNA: TGCAGCGCTTTGCAGTCGGGGAATGAGCAGTTCTTC. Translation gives CSALQSGNEQFF.

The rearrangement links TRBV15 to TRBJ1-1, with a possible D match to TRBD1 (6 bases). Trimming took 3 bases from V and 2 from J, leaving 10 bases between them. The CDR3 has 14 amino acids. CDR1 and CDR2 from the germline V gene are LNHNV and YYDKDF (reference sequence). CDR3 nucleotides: TGTGCCACCAGCAGTTACAGGGATAACACTGAAGCTTTCTTT. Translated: CATSSYRDNTEAFF.

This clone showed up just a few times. Here the CDR3 reads CASSLSGQPQHF. The DNA of the CDR3 is TGTGCCAGCAGCTTATCAGGGCAGCCCCAGCATTTT. This chain connects TRBV13 to TRBJ1-5, with D tentatively TRBD1 (5 bases). Trimming removed 2 bases from V and 7 bases from J, with 6 bases in between. The CDR3 runs to 12 residues. Germline V CDR1 and CDR2: PRHDT, FYEKMQ (reference sequence).

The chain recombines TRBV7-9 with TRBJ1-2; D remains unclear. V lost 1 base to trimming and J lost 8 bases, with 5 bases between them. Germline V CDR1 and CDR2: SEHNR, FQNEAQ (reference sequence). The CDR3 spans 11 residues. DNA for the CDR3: TGTGCCAGCAGCTTAGGGCGAGGCTACACCTTC. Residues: CASSLGRGYTF.

The CDR3 DNA sequence: TGTGCCAGCAGCGGCGGCGGGACAGCTGGAAACACCATATATTTT. Translating gives CASSGGGTAGNTIYF. The chain employs TRBV7-2 and TRBJ1-3; 7 nucleotides match TRBD1. The CDR3 spans 15 residues. Germline V gene data show CDR1 as SGHTA and CDR2 as FQGNSA. V was pared by 5 bases and J by 2 bases, with 6 bases of the junction left unmatched.

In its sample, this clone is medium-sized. In DNA, the CDR3 is TGTGCCTGGAGTGTGTCGGGTGGCTATGGCTACACCTTC. It is translated as CAWSVSGGYGYTF. The V gene is TRBV30, the J gene TRBJ1-2; D is unresolved. Trimming shortened V by 0 bases and J by 4 bases, and 9 bases separated the two germline ends. CDR3 size: 13 residues. Germline V gene sequence: CDR1 GTSNPN, CDR2 SVGIG (reference sequence).

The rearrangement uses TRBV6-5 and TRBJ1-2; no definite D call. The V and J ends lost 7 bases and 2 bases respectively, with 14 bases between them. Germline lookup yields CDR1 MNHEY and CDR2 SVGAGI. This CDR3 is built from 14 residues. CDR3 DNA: TGTGCCAGCATCCCAGACCGCCAGAACTATGGCTACACCTTC. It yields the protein CASIPDRQNYGYTF.

This chain's CDR3 is CASSIVRSASGNQPQHF. The CDR3 DNA follows: TGTGCCAGTAGTATAGTTCGTAGCGCCTCGGGCAATCAGCCCCAGCATTTT. The rearrangement joins TRBV19 to TRBJ1-5; the D is unclear. Trimming pared 1 base from V and 2 bases from J, leaving 15 bases between. The CDR3 sequence is 17 residues long. Germline V gene data show CDR1 as LNHDA and CDR2 as SQIVND (reference sequence).

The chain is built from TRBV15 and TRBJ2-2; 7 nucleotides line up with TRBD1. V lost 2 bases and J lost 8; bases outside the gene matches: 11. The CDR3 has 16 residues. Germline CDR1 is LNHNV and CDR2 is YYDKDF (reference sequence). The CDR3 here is CATSRPGTVHTGELFF. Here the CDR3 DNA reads TGTGCCACCAGCAGACCCGGGACAGTTCATACGGGGGAGCTGTTTTTT.

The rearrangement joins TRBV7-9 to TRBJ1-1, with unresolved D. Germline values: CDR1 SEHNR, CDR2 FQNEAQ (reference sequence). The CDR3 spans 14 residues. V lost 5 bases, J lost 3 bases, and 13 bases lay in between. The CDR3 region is CASSPRASDTEAFF. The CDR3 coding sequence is TGTGCCAGCAGCCCCCGGGCTTCAGACACTGAAGCTTTCTTT. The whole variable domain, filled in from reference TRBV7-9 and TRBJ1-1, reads DTGVSQNPRHKITKRGQNVTFRCDPISEHNRLYWYRQTLGQGPEFLTYFQNEAQLEKSRLLSDRFSAERPKGSFSTLEIQRTEQGDSAMYLCASSPRASDTEAFFGQGTRLTVV.